This T cell receptor beta chain was found in a study of T-cell memory formation after mild COVID-19. In the study overall: TCR clustering was largely donor specific. Findings of the study overall: The authors did not confirm SARS-CoV-2 specificity of second-wave clones peaking day 37.

Amplification by 5'RACE using constant-segment primers produced TCR alpha and TCR beta cDNA libraries that carried sample barcodes and UMIs. TCRdb reprocessed the 5' RACE reads via MiXCR and lists one record per CDR3 protein. Among 180,000 or so distinct CDR3 sequences listed, around a tenth were seen once. Trimming left V 5 bases short and J 4 bases short, with 22 bases between. The germline V gene has CDR1 SGHTA and CDR2 FQGNSA. The CDR3 spans 17 residues. This clonotype was seen only a few times. Its antigen is still unknown. The chain links TRBV7-2 to TRBJ2-3; D is perhaps TRBD1 or TRBD2 (7 bases each). The receptor was derived from a man aged 18 to 30 who had mild COVID-19 (a few samples of this study predate the infection). Cell type and time point are not known. The sample comprised PBMCs or a T cell subset sorted from them (not recorded which). The CDR3 reads CASSTYRGGKHADTQYF. The CDR3 DNA reads as TGTGCCAGCAGCACCTACAGGGGAGGGAAACACGCAGATACGCAGTATTTT.